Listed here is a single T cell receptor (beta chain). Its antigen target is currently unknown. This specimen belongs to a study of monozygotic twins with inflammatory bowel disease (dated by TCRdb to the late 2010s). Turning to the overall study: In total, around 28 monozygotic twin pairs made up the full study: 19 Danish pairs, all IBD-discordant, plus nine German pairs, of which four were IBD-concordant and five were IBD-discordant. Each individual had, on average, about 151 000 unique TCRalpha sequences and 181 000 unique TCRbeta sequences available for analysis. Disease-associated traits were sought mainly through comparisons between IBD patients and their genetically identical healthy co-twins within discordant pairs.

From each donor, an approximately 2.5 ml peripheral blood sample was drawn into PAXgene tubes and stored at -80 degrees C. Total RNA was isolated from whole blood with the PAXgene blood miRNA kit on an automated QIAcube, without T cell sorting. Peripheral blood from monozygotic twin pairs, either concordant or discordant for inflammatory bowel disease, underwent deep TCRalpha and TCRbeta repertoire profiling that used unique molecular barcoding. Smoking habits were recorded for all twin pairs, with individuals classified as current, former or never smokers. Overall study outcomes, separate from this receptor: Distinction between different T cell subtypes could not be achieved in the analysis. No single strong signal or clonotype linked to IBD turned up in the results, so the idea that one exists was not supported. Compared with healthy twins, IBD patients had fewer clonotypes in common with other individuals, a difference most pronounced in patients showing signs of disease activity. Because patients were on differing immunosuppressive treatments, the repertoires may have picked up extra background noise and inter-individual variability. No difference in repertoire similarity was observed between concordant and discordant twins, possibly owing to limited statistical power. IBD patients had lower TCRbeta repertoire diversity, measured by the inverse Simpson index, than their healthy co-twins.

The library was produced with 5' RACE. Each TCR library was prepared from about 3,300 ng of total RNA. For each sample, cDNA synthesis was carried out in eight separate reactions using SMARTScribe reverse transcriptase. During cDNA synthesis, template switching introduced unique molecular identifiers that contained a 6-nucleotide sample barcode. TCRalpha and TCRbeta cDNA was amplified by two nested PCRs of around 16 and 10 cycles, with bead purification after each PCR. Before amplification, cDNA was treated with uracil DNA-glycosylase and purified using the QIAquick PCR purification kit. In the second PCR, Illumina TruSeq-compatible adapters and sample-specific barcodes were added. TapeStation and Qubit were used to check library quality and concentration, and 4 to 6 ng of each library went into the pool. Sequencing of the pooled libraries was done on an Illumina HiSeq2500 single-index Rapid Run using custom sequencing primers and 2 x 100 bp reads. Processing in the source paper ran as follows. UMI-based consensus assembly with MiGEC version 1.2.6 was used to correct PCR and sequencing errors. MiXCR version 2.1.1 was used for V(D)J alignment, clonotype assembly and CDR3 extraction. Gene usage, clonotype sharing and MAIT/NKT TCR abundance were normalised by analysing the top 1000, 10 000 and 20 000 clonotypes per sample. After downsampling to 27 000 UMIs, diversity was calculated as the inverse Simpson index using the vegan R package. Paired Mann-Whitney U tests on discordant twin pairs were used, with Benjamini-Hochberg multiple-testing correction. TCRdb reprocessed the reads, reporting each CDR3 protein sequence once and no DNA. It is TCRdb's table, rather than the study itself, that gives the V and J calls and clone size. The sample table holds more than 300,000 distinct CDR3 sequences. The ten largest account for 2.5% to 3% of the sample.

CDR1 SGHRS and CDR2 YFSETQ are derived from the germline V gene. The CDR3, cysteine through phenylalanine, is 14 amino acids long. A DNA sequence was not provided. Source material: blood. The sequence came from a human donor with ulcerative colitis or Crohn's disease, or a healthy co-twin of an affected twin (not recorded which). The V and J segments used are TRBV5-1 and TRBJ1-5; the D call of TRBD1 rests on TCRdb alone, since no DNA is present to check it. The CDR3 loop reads CASRPDRGNQPQHF. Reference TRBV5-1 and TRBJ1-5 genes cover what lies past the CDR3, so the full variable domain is KAGVTQTPRYLIKTRGQQVTLSCSPISGHRSVSWYQQTPGQGLQFLFEYFSETQRNKGNFPGRFSGRQFSNSRSEMNVSTLELGDSALYLCASRPDRGNQPQHFGDGTRLSIL.